This TCR beta chain derives from a study of metastatic and nonmetastatic thyroid tumors. Before thyroid surgery, none of the patients had received any treatment. Using MiXCR, TCRdb re-called clones from the PCR reads. The repertoire holds some 15,000 clones, about 22% seen once, with around a fifth in the top ten. Only a few counts were recorded for this clone. The CDR3 loop spans 14 amino acids. The V gene lost 5 bases and the J gene lost 3 bases, with 10 bases spanning the gap. CDR1 is SNHLY, CDR2 FYNNEI, per germline. This TCR derives from a female donor with papillary thyroid cancer or a benign thyroid nodule (not recorded which). Some clones in this sample may be carry-over from other donors' samples. The J gene is TRBJ1-4, the V gene TRBV2, with a tentative D call TRBD1 (5 bases). Material: adjacent normal tissue. For the CDR3, the DNA is TGTGCCAGCAGTAGAGGAGGGGCTAATGAAAAACTGTTTTTT. Translated: CASSRGGANEKLFF.